This T cell receptor (beta chain) was identified in a study of T cells in Graves' hyperthyroidism and ophthalmopathy. CDR1 and CDR2 from the germline V gene are LGHNA and YNFKEQ. CDR3 size: 16 residues. The V and J ends lost 2 bases and 1 base, in that order; junction bases with no gene match: 5. Study observations and caveats: Ophthalmopathy was model-predicted a median roughly 6.2 months pre-onset.

TCR beta CDR3 region amplification was performed from RNA transcripts. The TCR CDR3 was amplified in a first-round RT-PCR using the HTBI primer set. TCRdb processed the multiplex PCR reads anew with MiXCR; each CDR3 protein has one entry. The sample carries about 510,000 distinct CDR3 sequences, roughly 15% recorded once. On this clonotype itself: Its antigen is unknown.

The receptor was isolated from a woman in her 40s with Graves' hyperthyroidism. This rearrangement joins TRBV4-2 to TRBJ2-3; the match to TRBD1 covers 8 bases. The sequenced sample was blood. The CDR3 nucleotides read TGTGCCAGCAGCCAACCATTGGGACAGGGCACAGATACGCAGTATTTT. Its protein is CASSQPLGQGTDTQYF.